This T cell receptor beta chain was recorded in a study of T cells in Graves' hyperthyroidism and ophthalmopathy. TCR beta CDR3 sequences were amplified from RNA transcripts. First-round RT-PCR with HTBI primers amplified the TCR CDR3 region. One entry per CDR3 protein, called by TCRdb with MiXCR from the multiplex PCR reads. The profile shows around 190,000 distinct CDR3 sequences, about 15% of them singletons. Germline CDR1 and CDR2: LGHNA and YNFKEQ. With 1 base clipped from V and 7 bases from J, the junction kept 12 bases outside the gene matches. The CDR3 consists of 18 residues. The receptor comes from a woman aged 50 to 60 with Graves' hyperthyroidism. Sequenced material: blood. The V call is TRBV4-2, the J call TRBJ2-1; TRBD2 matches at 11 bases. The CDR3 DNA is TGTGCCAGCAGCCAAGGAAGTACTAGCGGGAGACGGGTTAATGAGCAGTTCTTC. Translated, it gives CASSQGSTSGRRVNEQFF.